A single T cell receptor (beta chain) is shown here with its context. The CDR3 consists of 14 residues. Germline V gene sequence: CDR1 LGHDT, CDR2 YNNKEL (reference sequence). Losses at the gene ends were 0 bases for V and 6 bases for J; bases not matched to a gene: 5. Assay: immunoSEQ multiplex PCR; the TCRdb copy retains only in-frame clones and omits some. Here the sample spans some 250,000 clones, about 90% being singletons. These data are taken from a study of blood T cell repertoires in COVID-19. Study-wide context: Both acute and convalescent COVID-19 samples were obtained from the United States, Italy and Spain. T cells, B-cell-depleted T cells, or PBMCs supplied cDNA or gDNA.

In terms of age and location, participants ranged from roughly 18 to 95 years and lived in roughly 22 US areas. The origin of this receptor is a human donor in a cohort exposed to, infected with or recovered from COVID-19 (not recorded which). The donor label of this sample is uncertain. The V call is TRBV3-1 (or the pseudogene TRBV3-2), the J call TRBJ2-7, with 7 bases that match TRBD2. The sample comprised PBMCs or T cells enriched from blood (not recorded which). CDR3 DNA: TGTGCCAGCAGCCAAGATTGGGGGGGAGGCGAGCAGTACTTC. Translated, it gives CASSQDWGGGEQYF.